What follows describes a single T cell receptor beta chain. The data originate from a study of CD8 T cells in ankylosing spondylitis. Germline trimming cut 4 bases from V and 4 bases from J; bases unmatched to any gene: 11. The CDR3 is 16 residues long. Germline V CDR1 and CDR2: SGHRS, YFSETQ. MiXCR, run by TCRdb on the 5' RACE reads, gives a single entry per CDR3 protein. The repertoire holds about 240,000 distinct CDR3 sequences, with roughly 8.6% as singletons. The sequencing input was blood, either unsorted or a sorted T cell fraction (not recorded which). The sequence came from a male donor with ankylosing spondylitis or in good health (not recorded which). The V and J genes are TRBV5-1 and TRBJ2-3; 8 bases line up with TRBD1. CDR3 DNA sequence: TGCGCCAGCAGCCCTGGACAGGGAACGGAAGCAGATACGCAGTATTTT. Its translation: CASSPGQGTEADTQYF.